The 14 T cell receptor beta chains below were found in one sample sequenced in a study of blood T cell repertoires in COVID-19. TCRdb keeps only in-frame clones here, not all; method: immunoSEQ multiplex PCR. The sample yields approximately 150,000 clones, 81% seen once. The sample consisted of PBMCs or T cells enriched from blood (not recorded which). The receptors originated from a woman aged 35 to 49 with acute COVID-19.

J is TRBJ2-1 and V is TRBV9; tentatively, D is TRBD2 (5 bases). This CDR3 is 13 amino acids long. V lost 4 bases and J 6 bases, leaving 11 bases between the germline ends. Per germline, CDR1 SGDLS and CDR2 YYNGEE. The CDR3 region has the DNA TGTGCCAGCAGCCTAGCTCCGGGCAATGAGCAGTTCTTC. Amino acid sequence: CASSLAPGNEQFF. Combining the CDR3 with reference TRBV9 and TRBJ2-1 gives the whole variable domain DSGVTQTPKHLITATGQRVTLRCSPRSGDLSVYWYQQSLDQGLQFLIQYYNGEERAKGNILERFSAQQFPDLHSELNLSSLELGDSALYFCASSLAPGNEQFFGPGTRLTVL.

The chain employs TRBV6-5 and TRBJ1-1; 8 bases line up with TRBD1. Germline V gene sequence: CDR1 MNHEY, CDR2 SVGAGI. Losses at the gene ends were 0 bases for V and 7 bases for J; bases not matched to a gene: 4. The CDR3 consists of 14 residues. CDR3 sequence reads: CASSYSGTGLEAFF. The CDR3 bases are TGTGCCAGCAGTTACTCGGGGACAGGACTTGAAGCTTTCTTT.

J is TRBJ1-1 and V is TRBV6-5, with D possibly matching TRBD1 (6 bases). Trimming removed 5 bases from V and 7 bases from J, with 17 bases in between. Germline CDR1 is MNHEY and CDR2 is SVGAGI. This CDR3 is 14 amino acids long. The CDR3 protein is CASSPRQAINEAFF. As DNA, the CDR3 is TGTGCCAGCAGTCCCCGACAGGCGATAAATGAAGCTTTCTTT.

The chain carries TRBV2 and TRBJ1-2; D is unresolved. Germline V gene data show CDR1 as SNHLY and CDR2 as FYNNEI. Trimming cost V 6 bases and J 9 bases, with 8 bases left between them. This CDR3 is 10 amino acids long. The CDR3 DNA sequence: TGTGCCAGCAGAGAGGCCCGCTACACCTTC. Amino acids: CASREARYTF.

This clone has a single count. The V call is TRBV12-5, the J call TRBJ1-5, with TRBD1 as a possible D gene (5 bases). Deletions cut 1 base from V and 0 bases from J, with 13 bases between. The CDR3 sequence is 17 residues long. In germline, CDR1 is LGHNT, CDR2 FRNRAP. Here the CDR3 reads CASGLDQGLNSNQPQHF. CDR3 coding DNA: TGTGCTAGTGGTTTGGACCAGGGACTAAATAGCAATCAGCCCCAGCATTTT. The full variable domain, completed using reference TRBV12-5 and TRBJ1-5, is DARVTQTPRHKVTEMGQEVTMRCQPILGHNTVFWYRQTMMQGLELLAYFRNRAPLDDSGMPKDRFSAEMPDATLATLKIQPSEPRDSAVYFCASGLDQGLNSNQPQHFGDGTRLSIL.

The CDR3 region is CASSFNGGELFF. CDR3 sequence (DNA): TGTGCCAGCAGTTTTAACGGCGGGGAGCTGTTTTTT. The V and J genes are TRBV6-5 and TRBJ2-2; D is uncertain. This CDR3 has 12 amino acids. V was pared by 4 bases and J by 7 bases, with 7 bases between. CDR1 and CDR2 (germline): MNHEY, SVGAGI.

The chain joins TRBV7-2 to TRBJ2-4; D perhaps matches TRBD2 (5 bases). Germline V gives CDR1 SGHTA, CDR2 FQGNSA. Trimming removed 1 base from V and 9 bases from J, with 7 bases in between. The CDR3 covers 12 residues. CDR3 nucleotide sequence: TGTGCCAGCAGCTTAGGTGGAGGCATTCAGTACTTC. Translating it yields CASSLGGGIQYF.

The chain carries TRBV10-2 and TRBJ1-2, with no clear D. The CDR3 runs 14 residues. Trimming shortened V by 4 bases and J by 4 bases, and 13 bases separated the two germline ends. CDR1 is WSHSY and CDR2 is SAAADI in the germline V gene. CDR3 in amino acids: CASSGAVFTYGYTF. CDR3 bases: TGCGCCAGCAGTGGGGCAGTTTTTACCTATGGCTACACCTTC.

The CDR3 protein is CASSLRVPSGNALHTDTQYF. In DNA, the CDR3 is TGTGCCAGCAGCTTAAGGGTACCTAGCGGCAACGCGCTACACACAGATACGCAGTATTTT. The V call is TRBV7-3, the J call TRBJ2-3; 7 bases align to TRBD2. The CDR3 runs to 20 residues. V trimming: 1 base; J trimming: 2 bases; junction bases outside the gene matches: 18. Germline CDR1 reads SGHTA; CDR2 reads FQGTGA.

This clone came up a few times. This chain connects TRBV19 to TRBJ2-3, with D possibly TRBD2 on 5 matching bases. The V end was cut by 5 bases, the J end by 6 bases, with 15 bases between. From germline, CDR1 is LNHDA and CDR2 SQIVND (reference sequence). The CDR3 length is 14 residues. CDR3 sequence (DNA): TGTGCCAGTAGTGCGCATACTAGGATCGATACGCAGTATTTT. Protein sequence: CASSAHTRIDTQYF.

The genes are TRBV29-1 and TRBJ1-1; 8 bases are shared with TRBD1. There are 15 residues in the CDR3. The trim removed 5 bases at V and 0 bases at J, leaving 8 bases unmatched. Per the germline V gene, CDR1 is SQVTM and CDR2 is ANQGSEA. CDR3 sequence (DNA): TGCAGCGTTATACATGGGACAGGCTTGAACACTGAAGCTTTCTTT. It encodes CSVIHGTGLNTEAFF.

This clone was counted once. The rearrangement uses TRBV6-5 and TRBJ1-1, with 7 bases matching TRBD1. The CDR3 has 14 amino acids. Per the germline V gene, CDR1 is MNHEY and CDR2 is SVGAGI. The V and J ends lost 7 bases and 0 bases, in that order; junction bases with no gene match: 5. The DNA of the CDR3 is TGTGCCAGCACCAGACAGGGACTGAACACTGAAGCTTTCTTT. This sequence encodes CASTRQGLNTEAFF.

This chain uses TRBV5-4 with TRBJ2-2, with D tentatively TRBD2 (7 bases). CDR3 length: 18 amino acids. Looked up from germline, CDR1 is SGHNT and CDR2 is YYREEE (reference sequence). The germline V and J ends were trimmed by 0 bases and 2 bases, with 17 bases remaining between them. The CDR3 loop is CASSLGGPREVNTGELFF. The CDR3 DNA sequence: TGTGCCAGCAGCTTGGGGGGGCCCCGGGAGGTAAACACCGGGGAGCTGTTTTTT.

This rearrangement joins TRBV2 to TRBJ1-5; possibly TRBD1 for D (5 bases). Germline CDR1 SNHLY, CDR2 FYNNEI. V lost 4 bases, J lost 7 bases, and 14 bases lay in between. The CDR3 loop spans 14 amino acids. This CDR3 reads CASSGVGGWQPQHF. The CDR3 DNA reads TGTGCCAGCAGTGGGGTGGGGGGGTGGCAGCCCCAGCATTTT.